Each of the 32 T cell receptor beta chains below was sequenced from the same sample in a study of cytomegalovirus exposure and HLA in healthy donors. PCR primers comprised 60 Vbeta and 13 Jbeta primers. Here immunoSEQ multiplex PCR was the method, and the copy in TCRdb shows in-frame clones only, minus some. This table has some 200,000 clones, around 84% appearing once. The sequenced sample consisted of PBMCs. The origin of the receptors is a woman aged 18 to 35 in good health and CMV-seronegative.

This clone was detected a few times. V gene TRBV18 combines with J gene TRBJ2-5, with D perhaps matching TRBD2 (6 bases). The CDR3 extends over 14 amino acids. The V end was cut by 4 bases, the J end by 2 bases, with 11 bases between. The germline V gene encodes CDR1 KGHSH and CDR2 LQKENI. DNA for the CDR3: TGTGCCAGCTCACGAGGTAGCGGACAAGAGACCCAGTACTTC. It specifies CASSRGSGQETQYF.

J is TRBJ2-7 and V is TRBV7-6; D unresolved. V was pared by 3 bases and J by 6 bases, with 15 bases between. CDR1 SGHVS and CDR2 FNYEAQ come from the germline V gene. CDR3 length equals 14 residues. The CDR3 nucleotides read TGTGCCAGCAGCTTGGAGCCCCACGCCGCCGAGCAGTACTTC. Its translation is CASSLEPHAAEQYF.

This clone was counted between two and nine times. This chain connects TRBV10-1 to TRBJ2-3; D call uncertain. Trimming cost V 4 bases and J 3 bases, with 11 bases left between them. The germline V gene encodes CDR1 WNHNN and CDR2 SYGVQD (reference sequence). There are 14 residues in the CDR3. CDR3 sequence reads: CASSGLVKTDTQYF. In DNA form, the CDR3 reads TGCGCCAGCAGTGGACTGGTAAAAACAGATACGCAGTATTTT.

The rearrangement joins TRBV15 to TRBJ2-5; TRBD2 matches 8 bases. The J call is in doubt because the DNA end fits TRBJ2-7 better. The CDR3 loop spans 16 amino acids. Germline V gene sequence: CDR1 LNHNV, CDR2 YYDKDF (reference sequence). CDR3 residues: CATSRGPGGGPGEQYF. Written as DNA, the CDR3 is TGTGCCACCAGCAGAGGTCCCGGGGGGGGGCCTGGCGAGCAGTACTTC.

J is TRBJ2-1 and V is TRBV4-3, with 11 bases aligning to TRBD2. The CDR3 length is 17 residues. V lost 0 bases, J lost 5 bases, and 6 bases stayed unmatched. Germline V gene data show CDR1 as LGHNA and CDR2 as YSLEER. CDR3 sequence: CASSQDWASGRNNEQFF. The CDR3 region has the DNA TGCGCCAGCAGCCAAGACTGGGCTAGCGGGAGGAACAATGAGCAGTTCTTC.

V usage is TRBV15 and J usage is TRBJ2-7; 9 bases align to TRBD1. The V and J ends lost 1 base and 2 bases, in that order; junction bases with no gene match: 9. This CDR3 is 17 amino acids long. Germline V gene sequence: CDR1 LNHNV, CDR2 YYDKDF (reference sequence). The CDR3, as DNA: TGTGCCACCAGCAGAGCCCGTCTAGGGACAGGGCCCTACGAGCAGTACGTC. It specifies CATSRARLGTGPYEQYV.

The chain joins TRBV28 to TRBJ2-5, with 7 nucleotides matching TRBD2. Germline V gene lookup returns CDR1 MDHEN and CDR2 SYDVKM. The length of the CDR3 is 13 residues. J gave up 9 bases and V 6 bases, and 10 bases lay outside the gene matches. This chain's CDR3 is CASSLVDGRAQYF. The CDR3 nucleotides read TGTGCCAGCAGCCTAGTGGATGGGAGGGCCCAGTACTTC.

The V call is TRBV19, the J call TRBJ1-2; 8 positions agree with TRBD1. CDR3 size: 14 residues. CDR1 and CDR2 (germline): LNHDA, SQIVND (reference sequence). After removal of 3 bases from V and 6 bases from J, the junction contained 6 bases not matched to a gene. The CDR3 DNA reads TGTGCCAGTAGTATTCAGGGGGCTGTAGATGGCTACACCTTC. Amino acid sequence: CASSIQGAVDGYTF. Full variable domain (rest looked up from reference TRBV19 and TRBJ1-2): DGGITQSPKYLFRKEGQNVTLSCEQNLNHDAMYWYRQDPGQGLRLIYYSQIVNDFQKGDIAEGYSVSREKKESFPLTVTSAQKNPTAFYLCASSIQGAVDGYTFGSGTRLTVV.

This clone was detected a few times. The gene calls are TRBV7-9 and TRBJ1-1, with 7 bases that match TRBD1. The trim removed 2 bases at V and 4 bases at J, leaving 7 bases unmatched. Germline loops: CDR1 SEHNR, CDR2 FQNEAQ (reference sequence). This CDR3 has 15 amino acids. CDR3 region: CASSLSGGGSTEAFF. The DNA for the CDR3 is TGTGCCAGCAGCTTATCAGGGGGAGGAAGCACTGAAGCTTTCTTT.

The V gene is TRBV9, the J gene TRBJ1-5; TRBD1 might be the D (6 bases). This CDR3 has 14 amino acids. V lost 3 bases and J lost 3, with 10 bases in between. Per germline, CDR1 SGDLS and CDR2 YYNGEE. CDR3 coding DNA: TGTGCCAGCAGCGCCGAGGGGGTCAATCAGCCCCAGCATTTT. This codes for CASSAEGVNQPQHF.

The gene calls are TRBV5-1 and TRBJ2-1; 9 nucleotides align to TRBD2. The trim removed 2 bases at V and 8 bases at J, leaving 11 bases unmatched. The CDR3 loop spans 16 amino acids. The germline gives CDR1 SGHRS, CDR2 YFSETQ. In nucleotides, the CDR3 is TGCGCCAGCAGCTTTCCGACGGGAGCGGGAGGAGATGAGCAGTTCTTC. Amino acid sequence: CASSFPTGAGGDEQFF.

This chain links TRBV7-2 with TRBJ1-3; no firm D call. Trimming shortened V by 1 base and J by 2 bases, and 6 bases separated the two germline ends. CDR1 is SGHTA and CDR2 is FQGNSA in the germline V gene. The CDR3 covers 14 residues. The CDR3 sequence is CASSLVTAGNTIYF. The CDR3 DNA is TGTGCCAGCAGCTTAGTTACAGCTGGAAACACCATATATTTT.

This rearrangement joins TRBV6-6 to TRBJ1-1; D uncertain. Germline V gives CDR1 MNHNY, CDR2 SVGAGI (reference sequence). CDR3 length: 11 residues. The V end was cut by 3 bases, the J end by 4 bases, with 3 bases between. The CDR3 here is CASSYLTEAFF. For the CDR3, the DNA is TGTGCCAGCAGTTATCTCACTGAAGCTTTCTTT.

This chain uses TRBV30 with TRBJ1-3, with 7 positions matching TRBD1. With V trimmed by 3 bases and J by 4 bases, 6 bases remained unmatched. This CDR3 has 14 amino acids. Germline V CDR1 and CDR2: GTSNPN, SVGIG (reference sequence). The CDR3 DNA is TGTGCCTGGAGGACAGGGTTTGGGGGAAACACCATATATTTT. Encoded protein: CAWRTGFGGNTIYF. The whole variable domain, remainder taken from reference TRBV30 and TRBJ1-3, is SQTIHQWPATLVQPVGSPLSLECTVEGTSNPNLYWYRQAAGRGLQLLFYSVGIGQISSEVPQNLSASRPQDRQFILSSKKLLLSDSGFYLCAWRTGFGGNTIYFGEGSWLTVV.

This chain uses TRBV4-2 with TRBJ2-2; 10 nucleotides align to TRBD2. The germline V gene encodes CDR1 LGHNA and CDR2 YNFKEQ. CDR3 length: 16 residues. Unmatched junction bases numbered 5, after V lost 3 bases and J lost 4 bases. The CDR3 loop is CASSQITSGITGELFF. Here the CDR3 DNA reads TGTGCCAGCAGCCAGATAACTAGCGGGATCACCGGGGAGCTGTTTTTT.

This clone was recorded a few times. The chain recombines TRBV9 with TRBJ2-5; 7 nucleotides align to TRBD1. The CDR3 length is 16 residues. Losses at the gene ends were 3 bases for V and 0 bases for J; bases not matched to a gene: 8. In germline, CDR1 is SGDLS, CDR2 YYNGEE. The chain's CDR3 is CASSGAGTVYQETQYF. The DNA for the CDR3 is TGTGCCAGCAGCGGAGCCGGGACAGTGTACCAAGAGACCCAGTACTTC.

V gene TRBV29-1 combines with J gene TRBJ1-4; D unresolved. Trimming pared 4 bases from V and 10 bases from J, leaving 10 bases between. CDR1 SQVTM and CDR2 ANQGSEA come from the germline V gene. The CDR3 consists of 11 residues. CDR3 nucleotides: TGCAGCGTTGTCACAGAGGGAAAACTGTTTTTT. This codes for CSVVTEGKLFF.

This clone was detected a few times. The V gene is TRBV6-6, the J gene TRBJ1-1; D unclear. Germline CDR1 MNHNY, CDR2 SVGAGI (reference sequence). V was cut by 7 bases and J by 1 base, with 7 bases left in between. This CDR3 spans 12 amino acids. The CDR3 DNA follows: TGTGCCAGCAACCCGGGGAACACTGAAGCTTTCTTT. This translates into CASNPGNTEAFF.

The genes are TRBV19 and TRBJ2-1; possibly TRBD2 for D (5 bases). V was clipped by 5 bases and J by 0 bases, with 11 bases between them. This CDR3 has 15 residues. Germline assignment: CDR1 LNHDA and CDR2 SQIVND (reference sequence). CDR3 DNA sequence: TGTGCCAGTAGTCTAGCAGGAAACTCCTACAATGAGCAGTTCTTC. This gives the protein CASSLAGNSYNEQFF. Using reference TRBV19 and TRBJ2-1 for the parts outside the CDR3, the full variable domain is DGGITQSPKYLFRKEGQNVTLSCEQNLNHDAMYWYRQDPGQGLRLIYYSQIVNDFQKGDIAEGYSVSREKKESFPLTVTSAQKNPTAFYLCASSLAGNSYNEQFFGPGTRLTVL.

This chain connects TRBV29-1 to TRBJ2-6; tentative D call: TRBD2 (6 bases). Germline assignment: CDR1 SQVTM and CDR2 ANQGSEA. The CDR3 runs to 14 residues. V was clipped by 3 bases and J by 4 bases, with 10 bases between them. CDR3 DNA sequence: TGCAGCGTTGACAGCGGGTCCGGGGCCAACGTCCTGACTTTC. Translating it yields CSVDSGSGANVLTF.

The genes are TRBV28 and TRBJ1-1, with D possibly matching TRBD1 (5 bases). The CDR3 runs to 13 residues. CDR1 is MDHEN and CDR2 is SYDVKM in the germline V gene. V gave up 8 bases and J gave up 1 base, with 11 bases separating them. The CDR3 DNA reads as TGTGCCAGCCTTACAGGCTCGAACACTGAAGCTTTCTTT. Protein sequence: CASLTGSNTEAFF.

The V gene is TRBV28, the J gene TRBJ2-7; 7 nucleotides line up with TRBD1. Germline CDR1 is MDHEN and CDR2 is SYDVKM. CDR3 size: 14 residues. V was clipped by 3 bases and J by 1 base; unmatched bases: 3. CDR3 amino acids: CASSFDRVSYEQYV. CDR3 DNA sequence: TGTGCCAGCAGTTTTGACAGGGTGTCCTACGAGCAGTACGTC.

The chain recombines TRBV5-1 with TRBJ2-5; no clear D. The germline V and J ends were trimmed by 4 bases and 3 bases, with 13 bases remaining between them. This CDR3 comprises 14 residues. The V gene's germline CDR1 is SGHRS and CDR2 YFSETQ. CDR3 in amino acids: CASSRAGLKETQYF. CDR3 bases: TGCGCCAGCAGCCGTGCAGGCCTGAAAGAGACCCAGTACTTC.

The rearrangement links TRBV9 to TRBJ2-7, with 9 bases fitting TRBD2. In germline, CDR1 is SGDLS, CDR2 YYNGEE. Trimming cost V 4 bases and J 2 bases; bases outside gene matches: 19. This CDR3 region has 19 residues. Here the CDR3 reads CASSPLNDLRAGGPYEQYF. CDR3 nucleotides: TGTGCCAGCAGCCCCCTTAATGATCTCCGGGCGGGAGGGCCCTACGAGCAGTACTTC.

The chain is built from TRBV12-5 and TRBJ2-5; 9 bases are shared with TRBD1. V dropped 5 bases and J dropped 5; count of bases not matched to a gene: 9. The germline V gene has CDR1 LGHNT and CDR2 FRNRAP. This CDR3 comprises 15 residues. The CDR3 is CASGPGTGTRETQYF. The CDR3 nucleotides read TGTGCTAGTGGTCCCGGGACAGGGACCAGGGAGACCCAGTACTTC.

The rearrangement links TRBV6-6 to TRBJ1-2; no definite D call. The CDR3 length is 14 residues. Germline values: CDR1 MNHNY, CDR2 SVGAGI (reference sequence). V was trimmed by 7 bases and J by 8 bases, leaving 20 bases between them. CDR3 protein: CASTSIPHAGGYTF. For the CDR3, the DNA is TGTGCCAGCACAAGCATACCTCATGCCGGGGGCTACACCTTC.

This clone turned up a few times. This rearrangement joins TRBV6-5 to TRBJ1-1; the match to TRBD1 covers 10 bases. CDR3 size: 16 residues. The J segment lost 6 bases and the V segment lost 4 bases, leaving 11 bases of the junction unmatched. The V gene's germline CDR1 is MNHEY and CDR2 SVGAGI. For the CDR3, the DNA is TGTGCCAGCAGTTTTGGACAGGGGGTAGGCCTCGCTGAAGCTTTCTTT. Its protein product is CASSFGQGVGLAEAFF.

The genes are TRBV28 and TRBJ2-7; 10 bases match TRBD2. CDR3 length: 16 residues. Germline assignment: CDR1 MDHEN and CDR2 SYDVKM. The trim removed 3 bases at V and 6 bases at J, leaving 11 bases unmatched. The CDR3 here is CASSFGTLAGASEQYV. The CDR3 bases are TGTGCCAGCAGTTTTGGGACTCTAGCGGGAGCAAGCGAGCAGTACGTC.

This clone was counted between two and nine times. The chain uses TRBV7-2 and TRBJ2-7, with TRBD1 matching 7 bases. The germline gives CDR1 SGHTA, CDR2 FQGNSA. Trimming at V came to 4 bases and at J to 1 base, leaving 7 bases not matched to a gene. This CDR3 has 15 amino acids. The CDR3 DNA sequence: TGTGCCAGCAGCTCGACAGGGAGTTTTTCCTACGAGCAGTACTTC. It translates to CASSSTGSFSYEQYF.

The chain employs TRBV29-1 and TRBJ2-3; tentative D call: TRBD1 (5 bases). Per the germline V gene, CDR1 is SQVTM and CDR2 is ANQGSEA. The CDR3 has 15 amino acids. Trimming cost V 0 bases and J 3 bases, with 13 bases left between them. The CDR3 DNA reads TGCAGCGTTGAAGATCTCCCGCCAGGGACAGATACGCAGTATTTT. This sequence encodes CSVEDLPPGTDTQYF.

The chain employs TRBV7-9 and TRBJ2-7, with 8 bases fitting TRBD2. Trimming took 6 bases from V and 7 from J; bases not matched to a gene: 8. The CDR3 covers 13 residues. Looked up from germline, CDR1 is SEHNR and CDR2 is FQNEAQ (reference sequence). The CDR3 region is CASRAGGAGEQYV. The DNA for the CDR3 is TGTGCCAGCAGGGCCGGGGGGGCAGGGGAGCAGTACGTC.

Only one count was recorded for this clone. The DNA of the CDR3 is TGTGCCAGCAGCTTAGACAGGGGGCTGAATCAGCCCCAGCATTTT. This codes for CASSLDRGLNQPQHF. This sequence joins TRBV7-2 and TRBJ1-5; 9 nucleotides agree with TRBD1. This CDR3 contains 15 residues. The J segment lost 4 bases and the V segment lost 1 base, leaving 2 bases of the junction unmatched. Germline-derived CDR1 and CDR2 are SGHTA and FQGNSA.